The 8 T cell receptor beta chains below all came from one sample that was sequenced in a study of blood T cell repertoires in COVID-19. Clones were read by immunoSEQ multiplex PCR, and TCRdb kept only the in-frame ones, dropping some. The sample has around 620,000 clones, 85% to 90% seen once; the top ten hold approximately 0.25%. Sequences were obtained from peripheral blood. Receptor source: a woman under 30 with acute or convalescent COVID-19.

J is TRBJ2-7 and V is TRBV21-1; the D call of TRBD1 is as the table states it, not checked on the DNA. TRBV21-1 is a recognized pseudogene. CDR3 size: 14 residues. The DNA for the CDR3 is TGTGCCAGCAGCCTTTGGGCAGCTGACTACGAGCAGTACTTC. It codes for CASSLWAADYEQYF.

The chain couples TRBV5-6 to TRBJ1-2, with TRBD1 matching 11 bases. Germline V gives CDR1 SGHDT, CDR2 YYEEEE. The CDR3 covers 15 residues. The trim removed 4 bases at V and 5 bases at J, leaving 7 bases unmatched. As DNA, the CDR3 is TGTGCCAGCAGCCCATGGACAGGGGGCATATATGGCTACACCTTC. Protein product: CASSPWTGGIYGYTF.

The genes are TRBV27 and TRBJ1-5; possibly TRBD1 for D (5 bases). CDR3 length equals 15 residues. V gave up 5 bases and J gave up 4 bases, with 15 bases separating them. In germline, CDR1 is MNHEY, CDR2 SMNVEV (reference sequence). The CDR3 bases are TGTGCCAGCAGTCCTGGGGGGGAACATAATCAGCCCCAGCATTTT. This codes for CASSPGGEHNQPQHF.

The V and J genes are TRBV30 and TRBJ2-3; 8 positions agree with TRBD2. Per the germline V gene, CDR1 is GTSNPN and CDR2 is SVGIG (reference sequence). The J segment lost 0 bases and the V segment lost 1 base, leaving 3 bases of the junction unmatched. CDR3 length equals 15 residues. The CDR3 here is CAWSDTSGSTDTQYF. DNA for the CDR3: TGTGCCTGGAGTGACACTAGCGGTAGCACAGATACGCAGTATTTT.

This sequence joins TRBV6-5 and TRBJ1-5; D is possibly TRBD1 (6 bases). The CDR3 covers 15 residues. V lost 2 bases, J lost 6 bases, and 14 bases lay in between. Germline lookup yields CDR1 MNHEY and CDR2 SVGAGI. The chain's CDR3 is CASSYARGYGQPQHF. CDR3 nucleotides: TGTGCCAGCAGTTACGCCAGGGGATATGGTCAGCCCCAGCATTTT.

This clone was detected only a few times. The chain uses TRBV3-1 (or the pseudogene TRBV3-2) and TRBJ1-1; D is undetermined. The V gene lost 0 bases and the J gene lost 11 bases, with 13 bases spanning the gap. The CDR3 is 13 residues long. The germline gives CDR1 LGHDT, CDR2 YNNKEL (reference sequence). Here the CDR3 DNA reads TGTGCCAGCAGCCAAGATCCGGGTTTTAGGGCTTTCTTT. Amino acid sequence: CASSQDPGFRAFF.

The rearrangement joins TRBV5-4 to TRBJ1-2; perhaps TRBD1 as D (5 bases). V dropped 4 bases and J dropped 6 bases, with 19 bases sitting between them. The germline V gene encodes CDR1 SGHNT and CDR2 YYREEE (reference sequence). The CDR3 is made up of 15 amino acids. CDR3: CASSRSGVGGDGYTF. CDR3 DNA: TGTGCCAGCAGCCGGTCGGGGGTCGGTGGGGATGGCTACACCTTC. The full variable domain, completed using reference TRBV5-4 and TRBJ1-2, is ETGVTQSPTHLIKTRGQQVTLRCSSQSGHNTVSWYQQALGQGPQFIFQYYREEENGRGNFPPRFSGLQFPNYSSELNVNALELDDSALYLCASSRSGVGGDGYTFGSGTRLTVV.

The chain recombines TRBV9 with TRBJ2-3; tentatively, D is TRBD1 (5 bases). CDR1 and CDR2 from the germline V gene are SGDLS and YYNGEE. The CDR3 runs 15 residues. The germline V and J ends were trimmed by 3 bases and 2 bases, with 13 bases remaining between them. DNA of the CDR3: TGTGCCAGCAGCGCAGGACAACTCCCCACAGATACGCAGTATTTT. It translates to CASSAGQLPTDTQYF.